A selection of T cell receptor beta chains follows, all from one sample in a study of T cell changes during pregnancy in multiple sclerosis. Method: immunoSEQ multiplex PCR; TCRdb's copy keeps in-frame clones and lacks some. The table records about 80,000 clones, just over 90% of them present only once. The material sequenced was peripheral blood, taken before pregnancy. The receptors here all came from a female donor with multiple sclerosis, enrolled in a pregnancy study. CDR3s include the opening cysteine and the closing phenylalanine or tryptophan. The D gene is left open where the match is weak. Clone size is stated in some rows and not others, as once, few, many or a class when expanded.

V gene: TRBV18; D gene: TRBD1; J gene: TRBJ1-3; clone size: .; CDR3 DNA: TGTGCCAGCTCACAAACCGGGACAGGGGGGTTTCTCGGCTCTGGAAACACCATATATTTT; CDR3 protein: CASSQTGTGGFLGSGNTIYF
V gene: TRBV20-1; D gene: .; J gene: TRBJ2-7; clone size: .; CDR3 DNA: TGCATCAGTGGAGGTAGCTACGAGCAGTACTTC; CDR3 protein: CISGGSYEQYF
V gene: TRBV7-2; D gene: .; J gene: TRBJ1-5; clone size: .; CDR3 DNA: TGTGCCAGCAGCTTATACGGAGGGTCGAGCAATCAGCCCCAGCATTTT; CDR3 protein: CASSLYGGSSNQPQHF
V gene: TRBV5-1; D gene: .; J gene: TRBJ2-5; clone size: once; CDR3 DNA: TGCGCCAGCAGCTTGCGCTCGGGATCTTGGGAGACCCAGTACTTC; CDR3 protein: CASSLRSGSWETQYF
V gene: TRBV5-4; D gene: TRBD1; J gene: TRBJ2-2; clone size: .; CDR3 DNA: TGTGCCAGCAGCGAGGGACAGAGGCTCAACACCGGGGAGCTGTTTTTT; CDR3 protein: CASSEGQRLNTGELFF
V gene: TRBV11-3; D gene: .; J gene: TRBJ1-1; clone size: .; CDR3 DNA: TGTGCCAGCAGCTTTTGGGCGACTGAAGCTTTCTTT; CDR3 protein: CASSFWATEAFF
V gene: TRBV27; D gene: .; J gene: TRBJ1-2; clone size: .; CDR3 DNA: TGTGCCAGCAGTCCTAGGACAACCAGCTATGGCTACACCTTC; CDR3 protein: CASSPRTTSYGYTF
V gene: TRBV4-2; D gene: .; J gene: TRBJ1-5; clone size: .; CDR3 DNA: TGTGCCAGCAGCCAAGATGGCGCAGGGAATCAGCCCCAGCATTTT; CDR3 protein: CASSQDGAGNQPQHF
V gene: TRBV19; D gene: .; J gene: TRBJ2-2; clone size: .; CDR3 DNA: TGTGCCAGTAGATGGACTTCGAACACCGGGGAGCTGTTTTTT; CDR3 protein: CASRWTSNTGELFF
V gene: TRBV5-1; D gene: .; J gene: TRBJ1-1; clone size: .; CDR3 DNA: TGCGCCAGCACGACAGACACTGAAGCTTTCTTT; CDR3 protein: CASTTDTEAFF
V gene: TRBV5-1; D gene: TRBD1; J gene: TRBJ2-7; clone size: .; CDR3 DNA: TGCGCCAGCAGCATCAAGACAGGGCAGGCCCACGAGCAGTACTTC; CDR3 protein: CASSIKTGQAHEQYF
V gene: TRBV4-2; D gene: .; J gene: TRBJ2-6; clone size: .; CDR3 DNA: TGTGCCAGCAGCCAAGTCGGCAGGGGAAGGGCTGGGGCCAACGTCCTGACTTTC; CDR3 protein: CASSQVGRGRAGANVLTF
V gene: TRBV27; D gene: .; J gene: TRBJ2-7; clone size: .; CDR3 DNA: TGTGCCAGCAGTCTGGACAGCAACTACGAGCAGTACTTC; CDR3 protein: CASSLDSNYEQYF
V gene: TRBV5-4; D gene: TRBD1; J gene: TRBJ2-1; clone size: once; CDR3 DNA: TGTGCCAGCAGCTTGGGGGGCACTACAGGGGGATACAATGAGCAGTTCTTC; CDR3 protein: CASSLGGTTGGYNEQFF
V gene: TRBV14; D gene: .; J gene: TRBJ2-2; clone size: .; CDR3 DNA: TGTGCCAGCAAGGCCGAGGTTTCCGGGGAGCTGTTTTTT; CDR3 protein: CASKAEVSGELFF
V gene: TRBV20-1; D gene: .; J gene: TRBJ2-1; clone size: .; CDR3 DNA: TGCAGCGTGCGGCCGAATGAGCAGTTCTTC; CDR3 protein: CSVRPNEQFF
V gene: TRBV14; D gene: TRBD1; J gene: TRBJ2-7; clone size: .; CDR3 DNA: TGTGCCAGCAGCCCCCGCGGACAGGGGAGAGTTATCGGGCTTTACGAGCAGTACTTC; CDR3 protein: CASSPRGQGRVIGLYEQYF
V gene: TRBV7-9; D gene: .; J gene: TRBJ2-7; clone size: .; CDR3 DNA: TGTGCCAGCGATGAAGGGGTCCACGAGCAGTACTTC; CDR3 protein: CASDEGVHEQYF
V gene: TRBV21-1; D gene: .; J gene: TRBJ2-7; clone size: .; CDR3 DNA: TGTGCCAGCAGTTCCTACCCCGGGACAAAATACGAGCAGTACTTC; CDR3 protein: CASSSYPGTKYEQYF
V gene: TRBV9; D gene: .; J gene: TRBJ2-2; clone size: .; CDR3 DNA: TGTGCCAGCAGCGTAGGACTAAACACCGGGGAGCTGTTTTTT; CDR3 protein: CASSVGLNTGELFF
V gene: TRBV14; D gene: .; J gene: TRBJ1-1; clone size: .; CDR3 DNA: TGTGCCAGCAGCCTAATACAGGGCTTGAACACTGAAGCTTTCTTT; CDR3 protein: CASSLIQGLNTEAFF
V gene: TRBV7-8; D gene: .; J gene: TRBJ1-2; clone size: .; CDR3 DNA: TGTGCCAGCAGCTTAGAAGTGGGGCTTTATGGCTACACCTTC; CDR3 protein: CASSLEVGLYGYTF
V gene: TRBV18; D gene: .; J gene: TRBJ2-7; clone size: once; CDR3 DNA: TGTGCCAGCTCACCACCCGCGGGCGGGTACGAGCAGTACTTC; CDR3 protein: CASSPPAGGYEQYF
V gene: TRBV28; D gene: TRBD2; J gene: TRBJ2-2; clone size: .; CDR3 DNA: TGTGCCAGCAGCCCTAGCGGGTGGAACACCGGGGAGCTGTTTTTT; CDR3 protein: CASSPSGWNTGELFF
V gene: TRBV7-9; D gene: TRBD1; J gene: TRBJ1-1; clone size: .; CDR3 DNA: TGTGCCAGCAGGGGGACAGGGGGCGAGATTGAAGCTTTCTTT; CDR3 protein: CASRGTGGEIEAFF
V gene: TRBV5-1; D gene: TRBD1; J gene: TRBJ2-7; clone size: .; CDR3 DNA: TGCGCCAGCAGTCGGGACAGGGGACCGGGTGAGCAGTACTTC; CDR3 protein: CASSRDRGPGEQYF
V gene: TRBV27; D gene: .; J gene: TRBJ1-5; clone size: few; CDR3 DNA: TGTGCCAGCAGTTTAAACAGGGCTCAGCCCCAGCATTTT; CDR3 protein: CASSLNRAQPQHF
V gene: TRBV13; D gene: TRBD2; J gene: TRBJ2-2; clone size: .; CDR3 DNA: TGTGCCAGCAGCCCTCATTATAGGACTAGCGGGAGACCGGCGGGCGGGGAGCTGTTTTTT; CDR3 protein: CASSPHYRTSGRPAGGELFF
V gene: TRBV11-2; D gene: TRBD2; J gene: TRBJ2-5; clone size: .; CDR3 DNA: TGTGCCAGCAGCTTTCGCTTTAGCGGGAGAGGAGGAGAGACCCAGTACTTC; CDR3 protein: CASSFRFSGRGGETQYF
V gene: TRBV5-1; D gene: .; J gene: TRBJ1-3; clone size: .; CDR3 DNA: TGCGCCAGCAGCTTGGATGACAGTCTCTCTGGAAACACCATATATTTT; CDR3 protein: CASSLDDSLSGNTIYF
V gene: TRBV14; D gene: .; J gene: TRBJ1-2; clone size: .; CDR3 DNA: TGTGCCAGCAGCCCCGGGGGGTGGGGCTACACCTTC; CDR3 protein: CASSPGGWGYTF
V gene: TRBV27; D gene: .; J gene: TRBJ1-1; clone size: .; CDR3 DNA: TGTGCCAGCAGTTTCCCCGGACAGCCAGCTTTCTTT; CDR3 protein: CASSFPGQPAFF
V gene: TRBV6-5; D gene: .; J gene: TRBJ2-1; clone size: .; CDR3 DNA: TGTGCCAGCAGTTACTCCCAGGGGAATGAGCAGTTCTTC; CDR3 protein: CASSYSQGNEQFF
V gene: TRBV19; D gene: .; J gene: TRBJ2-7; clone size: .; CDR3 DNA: TGTGCCAGTAGGGCGGGCGGCTCCTACGAGCAGTACTTC; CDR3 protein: CASRAGGSYEQYF
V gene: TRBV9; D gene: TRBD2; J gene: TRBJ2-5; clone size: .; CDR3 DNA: TGTGCCAGCAGCGTCATAGCGGGAGTAGAAGAGACCCAGTACTTC; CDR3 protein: CASSVIAGVEETQYF
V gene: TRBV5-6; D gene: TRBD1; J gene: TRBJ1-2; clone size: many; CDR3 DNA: TGTGCCAGCAGCTTCGGGACAGCTAACTATGGCTACACCTTC; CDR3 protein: CASSFGTANYGYTF
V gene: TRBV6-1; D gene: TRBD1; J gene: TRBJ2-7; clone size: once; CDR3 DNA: TGTGCCACCGGACAGGGCGGAGGCGAGCAGTACTTC; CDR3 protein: CATGQGGGEQYF
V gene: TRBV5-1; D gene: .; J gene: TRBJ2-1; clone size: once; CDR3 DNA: TGCGCCAGCAGCTTGGGGCGACTAAATGAGCAGTTCTTC; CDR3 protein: CASSLGRLNEQFF
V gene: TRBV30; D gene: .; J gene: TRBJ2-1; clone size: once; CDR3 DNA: TGTGCCTGGAGTATACAGGGTCGGTTCTATGAGCAGTTCTTC; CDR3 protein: CAWSIQGRFYEQFF
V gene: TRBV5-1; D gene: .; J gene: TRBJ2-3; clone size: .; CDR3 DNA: TGCGCCAGCAGCTGGGACAAAGATACGCAGTATTTT; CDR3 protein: CASSWDKDTQYF
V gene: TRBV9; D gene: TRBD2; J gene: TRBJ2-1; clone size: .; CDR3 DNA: TGTGCCAGCAGCGCCCGAACGGGACTAGCGACTACCAGCTCCTACAATGAGCAGTTCTTC; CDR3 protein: CASSARTGLATTSSYNEQFF
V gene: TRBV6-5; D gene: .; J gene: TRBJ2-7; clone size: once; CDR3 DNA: TGTGCCAGCAGTTACTTTCAGGGCTACGAGCAGTACTTC; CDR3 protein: CASSYFQGYEQYF
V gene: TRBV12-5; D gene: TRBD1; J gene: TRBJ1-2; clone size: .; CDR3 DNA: TGTGCTAGTGGCCCGCTGGGGACAGGGGAGAACTATGGCTACACCTTC; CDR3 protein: CASGPLGTGENYGYTF
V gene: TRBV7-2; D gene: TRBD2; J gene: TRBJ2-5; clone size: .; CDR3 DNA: TGTGCCAGCAGCTTAGATAAGGGACTAGCGGGAGAGACCCAGTACTTC; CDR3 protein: CASSLDKGLAGETQYF
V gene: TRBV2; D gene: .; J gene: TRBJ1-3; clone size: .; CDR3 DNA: TGTGCCAGCAGTCGGGCGGCAGGGGTCGCCCCGGTCTCTGGAAACACCATATATTTT; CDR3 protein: CASSRAAGVAPVSGNTIYF
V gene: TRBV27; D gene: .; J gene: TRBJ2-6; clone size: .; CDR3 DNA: TGTGCCAGCAGGATGACAGTTGGGGCCAACGTCCTGACTTTC; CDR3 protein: CASRMTVGANVLTF
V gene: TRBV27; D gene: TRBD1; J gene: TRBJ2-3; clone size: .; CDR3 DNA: TGTGCCAGCAGTTTTTACAGGGGTGCGACAGATACGCAGTATTTT; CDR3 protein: CASSFYRGATDTQYF
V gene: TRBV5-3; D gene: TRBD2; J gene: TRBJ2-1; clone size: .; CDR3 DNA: TGTGCCAGAAGCCCCAATGGACTAGCGGGAGGGAGCTCCTACAATGAGCAGTTCTTC; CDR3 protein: CARSPNGLAGGSSYNEQFF
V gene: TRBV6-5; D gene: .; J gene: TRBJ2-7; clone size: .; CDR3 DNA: TGTGCCAGCAGTGGCAACCGGGACTGGATGGAGCAGTACTTC; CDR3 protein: CASSGNRDWMEQYF
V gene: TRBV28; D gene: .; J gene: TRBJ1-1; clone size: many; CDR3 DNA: TGTGCCAGCAGCTGGGTCAGGGTCGCGACTGAAGCTTTCTTT; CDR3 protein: CASSWVRVATEAFF
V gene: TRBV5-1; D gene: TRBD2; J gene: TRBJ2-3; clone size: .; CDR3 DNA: TGCGCCAGCCGCAGTAGCGGGAGCCGCGGCACAGATACGCAGTATTTT; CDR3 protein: CASRSSGSRGTDTQYF
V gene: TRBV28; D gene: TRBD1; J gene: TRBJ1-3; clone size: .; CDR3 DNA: TGTGCCAGCAGTCCATCGACAGGGGGCTTAGGAAACACCATATATTTT; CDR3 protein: CASSPSTGGLGNTIYF
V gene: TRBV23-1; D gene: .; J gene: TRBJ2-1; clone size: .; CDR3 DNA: TGCGCCAGCAGTCATCCCCGGGAAGGATCCTACAATGAGCAGTTCTTC; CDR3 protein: CASSHPREGSYNEQFF
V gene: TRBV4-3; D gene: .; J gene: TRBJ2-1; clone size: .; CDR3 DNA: TGCGCCAGCAGCCAAGATCGAGCGTTCTCCTACAATGAGCAGTTCTTC; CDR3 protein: CASSQDRAFSYNEQFF
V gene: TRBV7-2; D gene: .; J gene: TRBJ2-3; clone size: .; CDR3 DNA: TGTGCCAGCAGCGTCAGGGCGGGCACAGATACGCAGTATTTT; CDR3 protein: CASSVRAGTDTQYF
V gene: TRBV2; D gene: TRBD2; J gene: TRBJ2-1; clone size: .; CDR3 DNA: TGTGCCAGCAGTGGGACTAGCGGGAGGAGAAATGAGCAGTTCTTC; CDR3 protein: CASSGTSGRRNEQFF
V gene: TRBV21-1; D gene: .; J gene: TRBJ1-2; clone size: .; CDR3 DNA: TGTGCCAGCACTTCTTTCAAACCGGGGACAGGGGTTTCTAACTATGGCTACACCTTC; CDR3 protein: CASTSFKPGTGVSNYGYTF